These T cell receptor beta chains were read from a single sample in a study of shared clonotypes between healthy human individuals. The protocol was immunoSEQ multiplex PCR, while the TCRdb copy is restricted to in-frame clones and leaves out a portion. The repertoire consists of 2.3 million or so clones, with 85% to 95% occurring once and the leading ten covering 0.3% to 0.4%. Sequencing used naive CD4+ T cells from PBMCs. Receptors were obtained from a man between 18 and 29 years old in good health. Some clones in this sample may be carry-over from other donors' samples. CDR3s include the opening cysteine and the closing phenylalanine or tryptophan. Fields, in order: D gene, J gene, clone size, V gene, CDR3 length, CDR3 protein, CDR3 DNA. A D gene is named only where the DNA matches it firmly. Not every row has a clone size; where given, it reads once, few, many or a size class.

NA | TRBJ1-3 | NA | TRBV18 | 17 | CASSLSTVGNAGNTIYF | TGTGCCAGCTCACTATCGACAGTGGGGAACGCTGGAAACACCATATATTTT
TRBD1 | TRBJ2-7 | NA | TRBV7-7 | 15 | CASSLGTGGPYEQYF | TGTGCCAGCAGCTTAGGTACAGGGGGTCCCTACGAGCAGTACTTC
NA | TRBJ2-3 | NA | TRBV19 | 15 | CASSIDRAGADTQYF | TGTGCCAGTAGTATCGATAGGGCAGGGGCAGATACGCAGTATTTT
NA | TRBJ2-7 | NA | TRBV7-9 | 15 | CASSSPDRSAYEQYF | TGTGCCAGCAGCTCACCCGACAGATCGGCCTACGAGCAGTACTTC
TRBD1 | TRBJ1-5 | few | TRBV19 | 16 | CASSPRQGRSNQPQHF | TGTGCCAGTAGTCCCCGACAGGGCCGCAGCAATCAGCCCCAGCATTTT
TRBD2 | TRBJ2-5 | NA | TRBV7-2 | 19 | CASSLVSGLAGGRGETQYF | TGTGCCAGCAGCTTAGTATCCGGACTAGCGGGAGGGAGAGGAGAGACCCAGTACTTC
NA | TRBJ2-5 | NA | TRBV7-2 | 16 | CASSLGPGWGQETQYF | TGTGCCAGCAGCTTAGGGCCAGGTTGGGGCCAAGAGACCCAGTACTTC
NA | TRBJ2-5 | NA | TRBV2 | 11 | CASSRQETQYF | TGTGCCAGCTCACGTCAAGAGACCCAGTACTTC
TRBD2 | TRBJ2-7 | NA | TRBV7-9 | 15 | CAMGAGLAGLYEQYF | TGTGCCATGGGTGCGGGACTAGCGGGACTCTACGAGCAGTACTTC
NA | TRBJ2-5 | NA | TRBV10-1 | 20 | CASSESWLAWGKWDGETQYF | TGCGCCAGCAGTGAGTCCTGGCTAGCGTGGGGCAAGTGGGATGGAGAGACCCAGTACTTC
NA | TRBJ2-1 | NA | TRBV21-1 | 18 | CASSTCLRVQGSYNEQFF | TGTGCCAGCAGCACTTGCCTTAGGGTTCAGGGTTCCTACAATGAGCAGTTCTTC
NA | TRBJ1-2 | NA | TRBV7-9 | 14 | CASSFPGRDYGYTF | TGTGCCAGCAGCTTCCCCGGGAGGGACTATGGCTACACCTTC
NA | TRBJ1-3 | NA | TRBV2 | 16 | CASSNRDIISGNTIYF | TGTGCCAGCAGCAACCGGGACATCATCTCTGGAAACACCATATATTTT